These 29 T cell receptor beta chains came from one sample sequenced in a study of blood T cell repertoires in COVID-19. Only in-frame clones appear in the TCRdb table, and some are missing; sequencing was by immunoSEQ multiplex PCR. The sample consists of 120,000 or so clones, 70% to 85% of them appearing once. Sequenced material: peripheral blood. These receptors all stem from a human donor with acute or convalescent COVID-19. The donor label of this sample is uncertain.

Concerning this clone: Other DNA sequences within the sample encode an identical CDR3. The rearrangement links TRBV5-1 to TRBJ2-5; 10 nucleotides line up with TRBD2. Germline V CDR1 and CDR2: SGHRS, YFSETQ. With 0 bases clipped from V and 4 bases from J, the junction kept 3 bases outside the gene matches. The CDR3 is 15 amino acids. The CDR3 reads CASSLGTSGLETQYF. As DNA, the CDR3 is TGCGCCAGCAGCTTGGGGACTAGCGGTTTAGAGACCCAGTACTTC.

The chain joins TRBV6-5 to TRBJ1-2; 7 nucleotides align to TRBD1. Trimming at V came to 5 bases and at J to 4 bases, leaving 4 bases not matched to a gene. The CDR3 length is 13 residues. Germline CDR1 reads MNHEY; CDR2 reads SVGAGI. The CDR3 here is CASSPGQFYGYTF. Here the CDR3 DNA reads TGTGCCAGCAGTCCGGGACAGTTCTATGGCTACACCTTC.

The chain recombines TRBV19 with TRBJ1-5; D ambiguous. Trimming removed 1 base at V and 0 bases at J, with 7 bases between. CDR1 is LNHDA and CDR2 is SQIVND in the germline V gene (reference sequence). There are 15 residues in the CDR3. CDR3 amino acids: CASSIAGTSNQPQHF. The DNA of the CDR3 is TGTGCCAGTAGTATAGCAGGTACTAGCAATCAGCCCCAGCATTTT.

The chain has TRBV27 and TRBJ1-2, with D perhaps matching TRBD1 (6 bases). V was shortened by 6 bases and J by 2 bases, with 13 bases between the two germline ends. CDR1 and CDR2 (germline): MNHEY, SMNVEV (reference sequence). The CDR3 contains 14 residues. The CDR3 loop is CASSRGGRNYGYTF. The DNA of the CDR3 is TGTGCCAGCAGCCGCGGGGGGCGGAACTATGGCTACACCTTC.

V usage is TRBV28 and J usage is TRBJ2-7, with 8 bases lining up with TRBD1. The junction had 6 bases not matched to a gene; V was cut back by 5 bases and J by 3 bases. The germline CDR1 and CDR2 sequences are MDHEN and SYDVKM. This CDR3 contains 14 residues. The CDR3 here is CASSQMDRVYEQYF. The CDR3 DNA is TGTGCCAGCAGTCAAATGGACAGGGTCTACGAGCAGTACTTC.

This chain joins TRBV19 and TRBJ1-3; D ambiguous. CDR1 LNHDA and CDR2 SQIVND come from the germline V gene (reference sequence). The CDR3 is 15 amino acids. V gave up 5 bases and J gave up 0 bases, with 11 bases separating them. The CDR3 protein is CASSPGTFSGNTIYF. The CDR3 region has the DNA TGTGCCAGTAGTCCCGGTACCTTCTCTGGAAACACCATATATTTT. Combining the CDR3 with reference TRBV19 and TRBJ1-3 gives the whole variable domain DGGITQSPKYLFRKEGQNVTLSCEQNLNHDAMYWYRQDPGQGLRLIYYSQIVNDFQKGDIAEGYSVSREKKESFPLTVTSAQKNPTAFYLCASSPGTFSGNTIYFGEGSWLTVV.

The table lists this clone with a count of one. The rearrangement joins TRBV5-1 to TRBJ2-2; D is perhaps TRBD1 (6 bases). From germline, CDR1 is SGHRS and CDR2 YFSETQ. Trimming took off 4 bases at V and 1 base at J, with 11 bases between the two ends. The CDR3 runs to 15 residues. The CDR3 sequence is CASSPGHLNTGELFF. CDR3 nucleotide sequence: TGCGCCAGCAGCCCGGGACACCTGAACACCGGGGAGCTGTTTTTT.

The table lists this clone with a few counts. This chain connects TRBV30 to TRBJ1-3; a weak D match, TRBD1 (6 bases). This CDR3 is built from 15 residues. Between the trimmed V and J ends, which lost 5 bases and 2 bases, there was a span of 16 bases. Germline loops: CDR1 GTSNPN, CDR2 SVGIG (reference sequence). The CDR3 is CAWGRDTAAGNTIYF. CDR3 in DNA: TGTGCCTGGGGCCGGGACACCGCGGCTGGAAACACCATATATTTT.

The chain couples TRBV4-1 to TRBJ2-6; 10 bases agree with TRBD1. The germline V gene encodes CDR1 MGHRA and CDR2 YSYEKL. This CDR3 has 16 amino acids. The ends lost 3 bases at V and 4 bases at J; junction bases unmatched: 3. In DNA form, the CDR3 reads TGCGCCAGCAGCCAGGGGACAGGGGACGGGGCCAACGTCCTGACTTTC. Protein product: CASSQGTGDGANVLTF.

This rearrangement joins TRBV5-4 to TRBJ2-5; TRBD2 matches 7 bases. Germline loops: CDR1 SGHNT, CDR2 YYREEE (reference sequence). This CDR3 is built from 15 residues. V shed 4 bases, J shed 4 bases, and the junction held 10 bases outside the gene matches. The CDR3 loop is CASSQTSSVLETQYF. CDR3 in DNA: TGTGCCAGCAGCCAGACTAGCTCAGTCTTAGAGACCCAGTACTTC.

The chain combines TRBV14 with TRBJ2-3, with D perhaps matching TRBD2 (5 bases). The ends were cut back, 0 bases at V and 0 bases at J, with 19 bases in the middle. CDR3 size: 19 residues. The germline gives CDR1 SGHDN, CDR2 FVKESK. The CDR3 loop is CASSQDHPAWRVSTDTQYF. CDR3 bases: TGTGCCAGCAGCCAAGACCACCCGGCATGGCGGGTAAGCACAGATACGCAGTATTTT.

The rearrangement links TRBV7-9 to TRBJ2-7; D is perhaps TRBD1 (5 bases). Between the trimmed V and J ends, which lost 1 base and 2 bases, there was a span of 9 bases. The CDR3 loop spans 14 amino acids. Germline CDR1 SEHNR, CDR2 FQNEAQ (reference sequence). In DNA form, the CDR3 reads TGTGCCAGCAGCTTAGGGGGCCGAACCTACGAGCAGTACGTC. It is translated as CASSLGGRTYEQYV.

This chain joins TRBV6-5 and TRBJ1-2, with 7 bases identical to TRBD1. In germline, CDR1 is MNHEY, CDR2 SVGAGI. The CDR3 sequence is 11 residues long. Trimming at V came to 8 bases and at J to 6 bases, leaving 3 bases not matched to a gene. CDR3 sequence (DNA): TGTGCCAGCTCACAGGGGCATGGCTACACCTTC. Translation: CASSQGHGYTF.

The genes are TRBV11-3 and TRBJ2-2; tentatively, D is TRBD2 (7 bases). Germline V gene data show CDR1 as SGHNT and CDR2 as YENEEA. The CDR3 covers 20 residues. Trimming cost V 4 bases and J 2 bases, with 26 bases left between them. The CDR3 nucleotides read TGTGCCAGCAGCTCCACCCCCCGCTGGGGAGGGGGGACAAACACCGGGGAGCTGTTTTTT. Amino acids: CASSSTPRWGGGTNTGELFF. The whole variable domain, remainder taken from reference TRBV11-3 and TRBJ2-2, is EAGVVQSPRYKIIEKKQPVAFWCNPISGHNTLYWYLQNLGQGPELLIRYENEEAVDDSQLPKDRFSAERLKGVDSTLKIQPAELGDSAVYLCASSSTPRWGGGTNTGELFFGEGSRLTVL.

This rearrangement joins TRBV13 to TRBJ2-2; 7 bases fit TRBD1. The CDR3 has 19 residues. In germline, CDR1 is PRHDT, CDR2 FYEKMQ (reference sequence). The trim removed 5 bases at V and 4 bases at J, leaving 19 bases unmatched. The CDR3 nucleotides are TGTGCCAGCAGCCTCGCCTTTGAACCCTACAGGGGCGGCACCGGGGAGCTGTTTTTT. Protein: CASSLAFEPYRGGTGELFF.

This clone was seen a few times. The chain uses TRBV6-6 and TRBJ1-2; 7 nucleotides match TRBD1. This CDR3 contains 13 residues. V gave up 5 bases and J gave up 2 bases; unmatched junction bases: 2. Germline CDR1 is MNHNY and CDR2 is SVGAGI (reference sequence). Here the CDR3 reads CASSQQGNYGYTF. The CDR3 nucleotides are TGTGCCAGCAGTCAACAGGGGAACTATGGCTACACCTTC.

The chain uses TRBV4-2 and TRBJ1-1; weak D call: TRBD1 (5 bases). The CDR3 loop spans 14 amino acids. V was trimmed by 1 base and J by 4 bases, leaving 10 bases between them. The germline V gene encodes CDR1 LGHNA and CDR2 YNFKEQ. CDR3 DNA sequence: TGTGCCAGCAGCCAAGTGGGGGGGACCACTGAAGCTTTCTTT. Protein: CASSQVGGTTEAFF.

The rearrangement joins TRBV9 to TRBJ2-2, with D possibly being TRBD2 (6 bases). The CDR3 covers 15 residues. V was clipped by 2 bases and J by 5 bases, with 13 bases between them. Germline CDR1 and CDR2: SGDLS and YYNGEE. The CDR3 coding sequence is TGTGCCAGCAGCGTGTACTCCGGGACTACCGGGGAGCTGTTTTTT. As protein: CASSVYSGTTGELFF.

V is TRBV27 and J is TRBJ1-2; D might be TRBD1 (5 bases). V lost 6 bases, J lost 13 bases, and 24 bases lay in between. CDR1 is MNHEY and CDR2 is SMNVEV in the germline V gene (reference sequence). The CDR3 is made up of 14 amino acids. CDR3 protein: CASRPTPSGTFLTF. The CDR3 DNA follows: TGTGCCAGCAGACCAACCCCCTCCGGGACTTTTCTCACCTTC.

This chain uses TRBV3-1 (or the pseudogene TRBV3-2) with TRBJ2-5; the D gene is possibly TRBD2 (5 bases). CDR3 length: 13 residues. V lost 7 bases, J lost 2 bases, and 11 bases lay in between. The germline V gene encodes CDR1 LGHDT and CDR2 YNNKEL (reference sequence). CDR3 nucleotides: TGTGCCAGCAAACCTTCGGGACAAGAGACCCAGTACTTC. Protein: CASKPSGQETQYF.

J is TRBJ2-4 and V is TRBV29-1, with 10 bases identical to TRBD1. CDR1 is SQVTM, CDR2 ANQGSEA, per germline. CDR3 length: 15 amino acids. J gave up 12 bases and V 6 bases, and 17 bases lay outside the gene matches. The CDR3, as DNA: TGCAGCGTAGCCGGGACAGGGGACTTCGGGCAGGCTCAGTACTTC. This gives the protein CSVAGTGDFGQAQYF.

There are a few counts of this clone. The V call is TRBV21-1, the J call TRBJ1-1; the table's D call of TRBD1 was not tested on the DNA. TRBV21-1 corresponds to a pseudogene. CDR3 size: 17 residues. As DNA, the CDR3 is TGTGCCAGCAGCAAAGAGGGCAGGGCCGCAGAAAACACTGAAGCTTTCTTT. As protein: CASSKEGRAAENTEAFF.

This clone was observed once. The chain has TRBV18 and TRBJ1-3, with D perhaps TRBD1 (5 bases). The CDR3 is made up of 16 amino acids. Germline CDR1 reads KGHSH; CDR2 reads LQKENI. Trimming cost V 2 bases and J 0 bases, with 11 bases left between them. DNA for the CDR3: TGTGCCAGCTCACCAGCAACCACAGGCTCTGGAAACACCATATATTTT. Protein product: CASSPATTGSGNTIYF.

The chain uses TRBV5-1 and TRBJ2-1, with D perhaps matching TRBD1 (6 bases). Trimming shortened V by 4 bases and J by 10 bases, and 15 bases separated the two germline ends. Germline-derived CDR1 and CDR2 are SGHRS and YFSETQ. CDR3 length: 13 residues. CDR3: CASSRGTIPEQFF. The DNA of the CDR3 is TGCGCCAGCAGCCGTGGGACAATTCCAGAGCAGTTCTTC. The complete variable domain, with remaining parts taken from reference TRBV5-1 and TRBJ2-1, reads KAGVTQTPRYLIKTRGQQVTLSCSPISGHRSVSWYQQTPGQGLQFLFEYFSETQRNKGNFPGRFSGRQFSNSRSEMNVSTLELGDSALYLCASSRGTIPEQFFGPGTRLTVL.

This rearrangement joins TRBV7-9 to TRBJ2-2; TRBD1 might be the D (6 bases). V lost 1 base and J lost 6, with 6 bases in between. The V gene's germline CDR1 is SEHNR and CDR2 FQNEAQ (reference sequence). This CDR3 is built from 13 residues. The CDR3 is CASSLDRAGELFF. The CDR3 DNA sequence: TGTGCCAGCAGCTTAGACAGGGCCGGGGAGCTGTTTTTT.

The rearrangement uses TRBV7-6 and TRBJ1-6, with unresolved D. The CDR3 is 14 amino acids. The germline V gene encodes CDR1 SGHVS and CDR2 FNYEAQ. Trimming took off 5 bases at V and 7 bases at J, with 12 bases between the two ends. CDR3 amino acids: CASSPSQANSPLHF. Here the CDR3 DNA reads TGTGCCAGCAGCCCGTCGCAGGCAAATTCACCCCTCCACTTT.

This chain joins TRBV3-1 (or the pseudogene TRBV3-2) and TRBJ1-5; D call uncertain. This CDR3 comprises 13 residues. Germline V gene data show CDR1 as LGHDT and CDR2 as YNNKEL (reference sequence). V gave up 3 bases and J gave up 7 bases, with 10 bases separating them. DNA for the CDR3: TGTGCCAGCAGCCAGCGGGGAAGGCAGCCCCAGCATTTT. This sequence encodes CASSQRGRQPQHF.

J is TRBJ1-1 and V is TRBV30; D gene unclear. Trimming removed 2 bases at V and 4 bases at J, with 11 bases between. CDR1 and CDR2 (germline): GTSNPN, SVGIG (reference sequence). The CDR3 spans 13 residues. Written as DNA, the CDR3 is TGTGCCTGGAGTTCCCAGGCGGGCACTGAAGCTTTCTTT. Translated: CAWSSQAGTEAFF.

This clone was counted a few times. CDR3: CASSLGLRAQETQYF. CDR3 DNA: TGCGCCAGCAGCTTGGGGTTGAGGGCCCAAGAGACCCAGTACTTC. The rearrangement uses TRBV5-1 and TRBJ2-5, with D perhaps TRBD2 (5 bases). The CDR3 is 15 residues long. V was clipped by 0 bases and J by 1 base, with 10 bases between them. CDR1 and CDR2 (germline): SGHRS, YFSETQ.